This TCR beta chain was observed in a study of T-cell reconstitution after alpha-beta-depleted transplantation in children. Overall study results and limits: The main origin of T-cell counts and diversity one year after transplant was newly produced T cells.

Remarks on this clonotype: Its target is unknown.

This CDR3 has 16 amino acids. Germline V gives CDR1 SGHRS, CDR2 YFSETQ. Germline trimming cut 7 bases from V and 8 bases from J; bases unmatched to any gene: 11. Preparation of the TCRbeta library used unique molecular identifiers. TCRdb called the PCR reads again in MiXCR, with one record for every CDR3 protein. The sample gives roughly 400,000 distinct CDR3 sequences, about 40% of which show up once; 27% is in the top ten. This sample comprised PBMCs, obtained before TCRalphabeta/CD19-depleted stem cell transplant. This chain connects TRBV5-1 to TRBJ2-1; the match to TRBD2 covers 14 bases. The sequence derives from a girl aged 2 to 9 with aplastic anemia, due to receive a stem cell transplant. The chain's CDR3 is CASPRTSGGSPDEQFF. In DNA form, the CDR3 reads TGCGCCAGCCCCCGGACTAGCGGGGGGTCCCCCGATGAGCAGTTCTTC. Together with reference TRBV5-1 and TRBJ2-1, the CDR3 gives the full variable domain: KAGVTQTPRYLIKTRGQQVTLSCSPISGHRSVSWYQQTPGQGLQFLFEYFSETQRNKGNFPGRFSGRQFSNSRSEMNVSTLELGDSALYLCASPRTSGGSPDEQFFGPGTRLTVL.